A few counts support the clone carrying this T cell receptor (beta chain). The antigen remains undetermined. A second PCR, run for roughly 7 to 11 cycles, used a sample-barcoded 5' primer plus a J-beta primer mix. Each cDNA molecule was tagged by a template-switch adaptor that had 12 random nucleotides. Researchers report that each sample yielded at least 2.5 million CDR3-containing paired-end reads. One entry per CDR3 protein results from TCRdb running MiXCR on the 5' RACE reads. The sample lists roughly 680,000 distinct CDR3 sequences, roughly 49% seen once, with 30% to 40% in the top ten. Staff drew ten milliliters of peripheral blood from each donor. These data are taken from a study of blood T cells in healthy people across ages. General observations from the study: With donor CMV status unknown, expanded clonotype changes were possibly confounded.

The germline CDR1 and CDR2 sequences are ENHRY and SYGVKD. This CDR3 has 14 amino acids. V was shortened by 3 bases and J by 5 bases, with 13 bases between the two germline ends. Material for sequencing was blood. The chain has TRBV10-3 and TRBJ2-5; no definite D call. This TCR derives from a woman aged 55 to 70 in good health. This chain's CDR3 is CAISDGNSRETQYF. The CDR3 DNA is TGTGCCATCAGTGACGGTAATTCTAGGGAGACCCAGTACTTC.